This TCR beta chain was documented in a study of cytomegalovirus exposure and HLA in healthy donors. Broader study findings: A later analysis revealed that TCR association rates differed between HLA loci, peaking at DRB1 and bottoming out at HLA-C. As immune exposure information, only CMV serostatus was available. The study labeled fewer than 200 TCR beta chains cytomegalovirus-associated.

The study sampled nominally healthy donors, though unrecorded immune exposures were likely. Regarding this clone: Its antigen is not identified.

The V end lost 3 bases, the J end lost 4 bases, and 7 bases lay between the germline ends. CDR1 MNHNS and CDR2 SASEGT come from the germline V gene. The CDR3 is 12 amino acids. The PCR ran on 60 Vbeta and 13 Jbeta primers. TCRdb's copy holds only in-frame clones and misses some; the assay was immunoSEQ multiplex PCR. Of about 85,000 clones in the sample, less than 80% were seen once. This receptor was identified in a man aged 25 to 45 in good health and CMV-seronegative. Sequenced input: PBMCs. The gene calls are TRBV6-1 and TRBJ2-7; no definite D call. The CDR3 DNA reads TGTGCCAGCAGTGAGAGGTGGTACGAGCAGTACTTC. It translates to CASSERWYEQYF.